The sequence of this T cell receptor beta chain was determined in a study of cytomegalovirus exposure and HLA in healthy donors (TCRdb year 2017). Describing the broader study: An earlier analysis of 587 of the donors reported 276 Gb of sequence data and around 100 million unique TCR beta sequences obtained from about 200 million T cells. An early release covering about 600 HLA-typed donors comprised around 300 gigabases of sequencing data and tens of millions of unique TCR sequences. Of the roughly 400 genotyped donors, approximately 83% fell in the genetic ancestry cluster associated with self-reported Caucasian donors. The study aimed to test whether cataloging public T cell receptors could reveal signatures of past pathogen exposure. The T cell repertoires of under 700 subjects were profiled by immunosequencing and related to cytomegalovirus serostatus. Besides the first cohort of about 730 subjects, a separate validation cohort made up of 95 to 150 different subjects was used. The study combined high-throughput TCR immunosequencing, statistical association of individual TCRs with disease status, and machine learning to predict cytomegalovirus infection status. A later analysis re-analyzed previously published TCR beta repertoires from 500 to 700 donors and added high-resolution HLA genotyping to study TCR occurrence patterns. The later analysis used no new phenotypic data to find candidate immune exposures, relying instead on TCR beta sequences and their occurrence across donors. An earlier analysis of 587 of the donors used high-throughput TCR beta sequencing to judge whether each TCR beta V gene segment behaved as functional or pseudogenic. Donor age, sex, ethnicity and CMV serostatus were compiled together with the repertoire data. A later genetic analysis took genome-wide SNP genotypes for about 60% of the roughly 670 donors and used that subset as a discovery cohort. Every discovery cohort repertoire had been produced on one sequencing platform. Both class I and class II loci were covered by HLA typing, at four-digit resolution. The number of donors typed differed by locus, with roughly 629-640 for A, B, C, DRB1 and DQB1, around 500 for DQA1, nearly 610 for DPA1, and 472 for DPB1. Five DR-DQ haplotypes were treated as single units for association and clustering because of strong linkage in the cohort. Across about 380 genotyped donors of the cohort, an average of approximately 220,000 unique TCR beta nucleotide sequences per donor were sequenced, and roughly 20% of those sequences were non-productive.

With respect to this clone: Its cognate antigen has yet to be identified. Per-base quality was not reported, and no clone a single base away is much larger than it.

The cohort consisted of 600 to 750 healthy bone marrow donors. All cohort members were sampled while nominally healthy, although unrecorded immune exposures were likely present. The donor was CMV seronegative and belonged to the group of more than 300 seronegative cohort members. A peripheral blood sample was collected from each donor, and TCR beta sequencing was performed on peripheral blood mononuclear cells. The Qiagen DNeasy Blood Extraction Kit was used to extract genomic DNA from the blood cell samples. Results the study describes overall, beyond this receptor: An earlier analysis of approximately 540 of the donors showed that most TCR beta V segments appeared in productive rearrangements either about 87% or about 30% of the time, which broadly matched IMGT annotations. In a later analysis, HLA-associated TCR beta chains showed more clonal expansion and lower generation probabilities than non-associated chains that were equally common. Across donors, most TCR sequences were observed very rarely, whereas some public TCRs were present in many individuals. Immune exposure information for the cohort was limited to CMV serostatus. Compared with the 666-donor mean, donors in an Asian-associated ancestry cluster had fewer N-insertions in productive TCRs, according to a later genetic analysis. At a false discovery rate of 0.05, a later analysis linked 16,000 or so TCR beta sequences to specific HLA alleles. In a later analysis, most CMV-associated TCR beta chains were found to appear HLA-restricted, with HLA associations seemingly driven largely by CMV exposure. In a later analysis, several top co-occurrence clusters were reported to appear linked to parvovirus B19, influenza, CMV and Epstein-Barr virus. A later analysis found that TCR association rates varied across HLA loci, with DRB1 alleles showing the most associated TCRs and HLA-C alleles the fewest. According to the authors, the approach could potentially be generalized to other disease states and immunological phenotypes. Cytomegalovirus status was reported to be diagnosed by the classifier with high specificity and sensitivity in both the original and validation cohorts. Sequencing depth was assumed to be roughly uniform across donors in the presence/absence analyses, though that assumption may not hold. In vitro tests confirmed that a few of the cytomegalovirus-associated TCR beta chains recognize cytomegalovirus antigens. V-gene and J-gene trimming of TCR beta chains was associated with a missense DCLRE1C variant in a later genetic analysis, and the association was replicated in an independent cohort. The study listed approximately 150 TCR beta chains as associated with cytomegalovirus. A further reported finding was that TCR beta sequences accurately predicted the HLA-A and HLA-B alleles for most subjects in the first cohort. In this cohort, only TCR beta chains were sequenced, and detectable features were limited by the absence of alpha or paired-chain data. Linkage disequilibrium might explain the correlated functional status among segregating V segments, but an unknown experimental factor could not be excluded. Strong co-occurrence of HLA alleles, especially DR and DQ, made assigning TCR associations to individual alleles difficult. The sequencing pipeline was judged likely to have produced a cluster of highly shared sequence variants as a technical artifact. Because HLA typing was unavailable for some donors at each locus, only the typed subset was used in association tests. The earlier analysis of 587 of the donors excluded 15 to 20 rarely observed V segments, including chromosome 9 orphons, because counts were too low.

The library was built by means of the immunoSEQ multiplex PCR assay. A mixture of 60 forward primers for TCR Vbeta segments and 13 reverse primers for TCR Jbeta segments was used in the multiplex PCR. Amplification of the CDR3 region of rearranged TCR beta genes was performed with a multiplex PCR assay on genomic DNA. The Illumina HiSeq System was used to sequence the amplified TCR beta libraries as 87-base-pair reads. From the authors' description of their analysis: A later analysis counted approximately 84 million unique TCR beta chains across the 550 to 750 repertoires, and 9.5 million to 11 million of these chains were shared by at least two donors. Raw reads were error-corrected and collapsed into unique sequences by a nearest-neighbor algorithm in which closely related sequences were merged to remove PCR and sequencing errors. Alignment of CDR3 sequences to IMGT reference sequences was used to assign V, D and J gene segments. For a sequence to be retained, at least a six-nucleotide match to both a V gene segment and a J gene segment was required. Rearrangements were classified as productive when the CDR3 lacked stop codons and remained in frame with V and J, and all other rearrangements were classified as non-productive. CDR3 was defined by IMGT convention, running from the second conserved V-encoded cysteine to the conserved J-encoded phenylalanine. Sequences without an unambiguous match to a single V gene segment were excluded from the earlier analysis of almost 600 of the donors. An earlier analysis of 500 to 600 of the donors classified V segments as functional when productive rearrangements were above 56.7% and as segregating when the standard deviation between donors was above 5%. A statistical classification framework was developed to diagnose cytomegalovirus status using the catalog of TCR beta chain sequences. V and J gene assignment, in a later analysis, came from comparing TCR nucleotide sequences with IMGT/GENE-DB human TR gene sequences. The TCRdist pipeline was used in a later analysis to assign CDR3 sequences and most-parsimonious VDJ recombination scenarios. In a later analysis, every TCR beta chain was defined by the combination of its CDR3 amino acid sequence and its V-gene family, and reads without a unique V-gene family were dropped. In a later analysis, nearly 600 highly shared, low-generation-probability nucleotide sequences were removed to address suspected cross-contamination and a sequencing artifact. For each public chain, a later analysis derived a clonal expansion index from normalized ranks of inferred template counts within each repertoire. In a later analysis, generation probabilities were computed using a VDJ recombination model fitted to out-of-frame rearrangements, and the results were checked against IGoR. In a later analysis, hypergeometric tests were used to score TCR-TCR, TCR-HLA and TCR-CMV co-occurrence, with a repertoire-size bias correction applied to TCR pairs. False discovery rates were estimated in a later analysis by permuting HLA or CMV assignments 20 times. In a later analysis, co-occurring TCRs were grouped using DBSCAN, and TCRdist sequence similarity was added for clustering within HLA-allele-positive subsets. Repertoires with fewer than 30,000 or more than 120,000 public chains were left out of co-occurrence clustering, as were about 5 repertoires with anomalous nucleotide sharing. TCRdb provides this immuneACCESS table in a form limited to in-frame rearrangements. Some clones are lacking; in checked studies, under half of them reflect an unresolved V gene, and why the rest are absent is not known. The V and J calls and clone size come from that table; D and trimming were worked out from the DNA. The sample has fewer than 200,000 clones on record, about four fifths of them singletons. Roughly 1.5% of the sample lies in the top ten.

The sequenced material came from PBMCs. The TCR sequence derives from a male donor in good health and CMV-seronegative.

The DNA sequence is TGCAGCGTTGTACTCGGCACCGGGGAGCTGTTTTTT. It translates to CSVVLGTGELFF. The V gene is TRBV29-1 and the J gene is TRBJ2-2, with no confidently assigned D gene. CDR1 and CDR2, looked up from the germline V gene, are SQVTM and ANQGSEA. V and J lose 4 bases and 4 bases, and a span of 7 bases separates them. Measured from the cysteine to the phenylalanine, the CDR3 is 12 residues long. Only the CDR3 part of the read is kept: 36 bases, read in frame from the first base.